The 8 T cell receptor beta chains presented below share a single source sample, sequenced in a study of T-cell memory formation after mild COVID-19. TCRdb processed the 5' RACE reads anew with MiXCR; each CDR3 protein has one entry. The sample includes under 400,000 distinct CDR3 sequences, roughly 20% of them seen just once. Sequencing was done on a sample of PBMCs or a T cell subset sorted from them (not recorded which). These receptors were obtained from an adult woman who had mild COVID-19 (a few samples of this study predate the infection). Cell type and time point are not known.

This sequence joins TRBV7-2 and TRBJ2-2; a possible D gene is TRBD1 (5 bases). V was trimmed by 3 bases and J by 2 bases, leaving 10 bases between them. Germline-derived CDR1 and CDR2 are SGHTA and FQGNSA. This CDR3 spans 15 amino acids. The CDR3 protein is CASSFPRGNTGELFF. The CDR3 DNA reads TGTGCCAGCAGCTTCCCTAGGGGAAACACCGGGGAGCTGTTTTTT. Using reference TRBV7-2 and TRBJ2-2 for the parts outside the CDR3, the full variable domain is GAGVSQSPSNKVTEKGKDVELRCDPISGHTALYWYRQSLGQGLEFLIYFQGNSAPDKSGLPSDRFSAERTGGSVSTLTIQRTQQEDSAVYLCASSFPRGNTGELFFGEGSRLTVL.

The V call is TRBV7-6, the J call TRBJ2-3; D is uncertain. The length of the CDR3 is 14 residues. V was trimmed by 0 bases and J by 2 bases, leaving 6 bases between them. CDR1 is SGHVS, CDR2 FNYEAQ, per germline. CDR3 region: CASSLAEHTDTQYF. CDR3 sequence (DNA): TGTGCCAGCAGCTTAGCGGAACACACAGATACGCAGTATTTT.

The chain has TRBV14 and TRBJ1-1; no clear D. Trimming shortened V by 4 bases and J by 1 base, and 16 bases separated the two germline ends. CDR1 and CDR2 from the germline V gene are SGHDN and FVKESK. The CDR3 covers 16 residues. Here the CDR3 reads CASSLGRLTRNTEAFF. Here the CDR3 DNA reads TGTGCCAGCAGCCTAGGACGGTTAACTAGGAACACTGAAGCTTTCTTT.

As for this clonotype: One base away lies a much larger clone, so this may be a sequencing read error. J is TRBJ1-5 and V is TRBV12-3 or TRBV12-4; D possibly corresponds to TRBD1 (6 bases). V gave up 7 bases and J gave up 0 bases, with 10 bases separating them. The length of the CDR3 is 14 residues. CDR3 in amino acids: CASNGQYSNQPQHF. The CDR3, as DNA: TGTGCCAGCAATGGACAGTATAGCAATCAGCCCCAGCATTTT.

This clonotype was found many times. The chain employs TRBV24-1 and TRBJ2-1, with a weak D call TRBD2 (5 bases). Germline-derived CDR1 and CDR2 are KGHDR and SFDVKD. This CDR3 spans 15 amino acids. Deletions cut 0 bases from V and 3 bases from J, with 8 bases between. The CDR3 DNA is TGTGCCACCAGTGATTTGGGACTCGACTACAATGAGCAGTTCTTC. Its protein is CATSDLGLDYNEQFF.

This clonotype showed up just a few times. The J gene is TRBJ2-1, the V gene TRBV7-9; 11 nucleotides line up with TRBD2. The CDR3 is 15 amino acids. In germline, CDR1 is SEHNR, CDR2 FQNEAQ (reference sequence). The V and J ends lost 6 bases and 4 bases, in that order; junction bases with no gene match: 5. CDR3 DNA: TGTGCCAGCAGTTCTAGCGGGGGGAAGTACAATGAGCAGTTCTTC. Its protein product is CASSSSGGKYNEQFF.

Here the CDR3 DNA reads TGTGCCAGCAGCCAGACTAGCGATTCTCTCTACAATGAGCAGTTCTTC. It codes for CASSQTSDSLYNEQFF. The chain is built from TRBV4-2 and TRBJ2-1; 8 nucleotides match TRBD2. The germline V gene has CDR1 LGHNA and CDR2 YNFKEQ. This CDR3 is 16 amino acids long. The V and J ends lost 3 bases and 3 bases, in that order; junction bases with no gene match: 7.

CDR3 amino acids: CAISESGQIHYEQYF. The CDR3, as DNA: TGTGCCATCAGTGAGTCAGGACAGATCCACTACGAGCAGTACTTC. The V gene is TRBV10-3, the J gene TRBJ2-7, with D possibly matching TRBD1 (6 bases). V was pared by 0 bases and J by 3 bases, with 12 bases between. The CDR3 spans 15 residues. Germline V gene data show CDR1 as ENHRY and CDR2 as SYGVKD.